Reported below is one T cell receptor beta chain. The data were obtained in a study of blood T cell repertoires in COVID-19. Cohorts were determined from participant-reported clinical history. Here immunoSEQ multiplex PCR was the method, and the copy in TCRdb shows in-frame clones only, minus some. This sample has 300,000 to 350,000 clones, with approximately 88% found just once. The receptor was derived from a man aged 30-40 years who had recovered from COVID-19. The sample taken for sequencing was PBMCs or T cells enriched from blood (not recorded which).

Here the CDR3 reads CASHPGPGILGYTF. In nucleotides, the CDR3 is TGTGCCAGTCACCCTGGGCCAGGGATCTTGGGCTACACCTTC. The rearrangement links TRBV19 to TRBJ1-2; the D gene is possibly TRBD1 (5 bases). Germline-derived CDR1 and CDR2 are LNHDA and SQIVND (reference sequence). The CDR3 is 14 amino acids. V was pared by 8 bases and J by 8 bases, with 21 bases between.